This TCR beta chain was recovered during a study of cytomegalovirus exposure and HLA in healthy donors. Findings and caveats of the study: The investigators catalogued 150 to 200 TCR beta chains as cytomegalovirus-associated. Sequence variants that were highly shared formed a cluster that was likely a sequencing artifact. What TCR beta sequences reportedly achieved was accurate prediction of HLA-A and HLA-B alleles in most subjects.

This CDR3 has 14 amino acids. J gave up 3 bases and V 5 bases, and 7 bases lay outside the gene matches. The germline V gene has CDR1 SEHNR and CDR2 FQNEAQ (reference sequence). Notes on this clone: Its matching antigen is unknown.

PCR involved 60 Vbeta and 13 Jbeta primers. Produced via immunoSEQ multiplex PCR; TCRdb's table is partial and in-frame only. This sample carries about 52,000 clones, about three quarters of them seen once, and the ten largest clones take 2.5% to 3%. The gene calls are TRBV7-9 and TRBJ2-7; 7 bases match TRBD2. The sequenced material came from PBMCs. This TCR came from a man aged 18 to 29 in good health and CMV-seronegative. The CDR3 sequence is CASSARLAGYEQYF. CDR3 nucleotides: TGTGCCAGCAGCGCAAGACTAGCTGGCTACGAGCAGTACTTC.